The rows below give T cell receptor beta chains drawn from one sample of a study of shared clonotypes between healthy human individuals. TCRdb keeps only in-frame clones here, not all; method: immunoSEQ multiplex PCR. This sample carries 300,000 or so clones, roughly 70% of them seen once, and the ten largest clones take about 9.4%. Sequenced: memory CD4+ T cells sorted from blood. The receptors shown here come from a man between 25 and 39 years old in good health. CDR3s include the opening cysteine and the closing phenylalanine or tryptophan. A D gene is named only where the DNA matches it firmly. Clone sizes are given selectively: once, few, many, or a class where the clone is expanded.

- | TRBJ1-1 | TRBV6-5 | - | TGTGCCACGATGAACAGGAACACTGAAGCTTTCTTT | CATMNRNTEAFF
TRBD1 | TRBJ1-3 | TRBV5-6 | - | TGTGCCAGCAGCGCGGGACAGGCGGTGACTGGAAACACCATATATTTT | CASSAGQAVTGNTIYF
- | TRBJ2-2 | TRBV30 | - | TGTGCCGGAGGGGTTCTCCGGAACACCGGGGAGCTGTTTTTT | CAGGVLRNTGELFF
- | TRBJ1-2 | TRBV5-1 | - | TGCGCCAGCAGCTTGGGTGGGACGGGGCAGACTGGCTACACCTTC | CASSLGGTGQTGYTF
- | TRBJ1-5 | TRBV19 | few | TGTGCCAGCAGGTCTAGCAATCAGCCCCAGCATTTT | CASRSSNQPQHF
- | TRBJ1-4 | TRBV18 | - | TGTGCCAGCTCACCACCGTTGACGGTCGCAACTAATGAAAAACTGTTTTTT | CASSPPLTVATNEKLFF
TRBD2 | TRBJ2-2 | TRBV19 | - | TGTGCCAGTAGTGCAACTAGCGGGGGAGCGAACACCGGGGAGCTGTTTTTT | CASSATSGGANTGELFF
TRBD2 | TRBJ2-3 | TRBV6-1 | - | TGTGCCAGCAGTCGGGAGGGTAGAAGGGCAGATACGCAGTATTTT | CASSREGRRADTQYF
- | TRBJ2-1 | TRBV5-1 | - | TGCGCCAGCAGCTTACAGGGTAGCTCCTACAATGAGCAGTTCTTC | CASSLQGSSYNEQFF
- | TRBJ2-5 | TRBV5-6 | many | TGTGCCAGCAGCTTGCTGGGCAGGGGTCGTAAAGAGACCCAGTACTTC | CASSLLGRGRKETQYF
- | TRBJ2-2 | TRBV1 | many | TGCACCAGCAGCCAACCTAGCGGCACGTTCACCGGGGAGCTGTTTTTT | CTSSQPSGTFTGELFF
TRBD1 | TRBJ1-2 | TRBV28 | - | TGTGCCAGCAGACAAGACAGGGCGCGTGGCTACACCTTC | CASRQDRARGYTF
- | TRBJ2-7 | TRBV9 | - | TGTGCCAGCAGCGTAACCCCGGGAGGACAGGGCAACGAGCAGTACTTC | CASSVTPGGQGNEQYF
- | TRBJ1-5 | TRBV7-9 | few | TGTGCCAGCAGCTTAGAGGGGGTTTTCAATCAGCCCCAGCATTTT | CASSLEGVFNQPQHF
TRBD2 | TRBJ2-3 | TRBV7-2 | - | TGTGCCAGCAGCTTAAGCCTAGCGGGAGGGCGAGGGCAGTATTTT | CASSLSLAGGRGQYF
- | TRBJ2-6 | TRBV7-2 | - | TGTGCCAGCAGCTTAACAATTAAAAACGTCCTGACTTTC | CASSLTIKNVLTF
TRBD2 | TRBJ2-4 | TRBV30 | - | TGTGCCTGGGGTCGGACTAGCGGGAGGTCCATTCAGTACTTC | CAWGRTSGRSIQYF
- | TRBJ1-2 | TRBV18 | - | TGTGCCAGCTCACCACGAGAAAGGAACTATGGCTACACCTTC | CASSPRERNYGYTF
- | TRBJ2-7 | TRBV9 | - | TGTGCCAGCAGCCCCCTTACGGCCGAGTCCGAGCAGTACTTC | CASSPLTAESEQYF
TRBD1 | TRBJ2-4 | TRBV29-1 | few | TGCAGCGTTGAAGTGGAAGGGGGCAGCATTCAGTACTTC | CSVEVEGGSIQYF
TRBD2 | TRBJ2-7 | TRBV5-1 | - | TGCGCCAGCAGCTTGATACCTAGCGGGACCCAACCTGGCTACGAGCAGTACTTC | CASSLIPSGTQPGYEQYF
TRBD2 | TRBJ2-1 | TRBV25-1 | - | TGTGCCAGCAGTAGGGCTAGCGGGCCATACAATGAGCAGTTCTTC | CASSRASGPYNEQFF
TRBD2 | TRBJ2-3 | TRBV7-6 | - | TGTGCCAGCAGCTTTGGGAGCGGGGTGACCACAGATACGCAGTATTTT | CASSFGSGVTTDTQYF
- | TRBJ1-5 | TRBV5-5 | - | TGTGCCAGCAGCTTTCTTGTTAACCTCGGGGAGCCCCAGCATTTT | CASSFLVNLGEPQHF
TRBD2 | TRBJ2-3 | TRBV11-3 | many | TGTGCCAGCAGCTTTGGACTAGCGGGAACAGATACGCAGTATTTT | CASSFGLAGTDTQYF
- | TRBJ1-3 | TRBV7-6 | few | TGTGCCAGCAGCTTATTTACCTCCGGAAACACCATATATTTT | CASSLFTSGNTIYF
- | TRBJ2-2 | TRBV7-8 | - | TGTGCCAGCAGCTTATATGCCGGGGGCACCGGGGAGCTGTTTTTT | CASSLYAGGTGELFF
- | TRBJ2-1 | TRBV7-6 | - | TGTGCCAGCAGCTCATCCTTAATCCATGAGCAGTTCTTC | CASSSSLIHEQFF
TRBD1 | TRBJ2-2 | TRBV19 | - | TGTGCCGGCCAAACAGGGGGCACCGGGGAGCTGTTTTTT | CAGQTGGTGELFF
- | TRBJ2-7 | TRBV9 | - | TGTGCCAGCACCCTCGATGGGGCAGGTTCTACGAAGCAGTACTTC | CASTLDGAGSTKQYF
- | TRBJ2-2 | TRBV2 | - | TGTGCCAGAACAAGGGGTACCGGGGAGCTGTTTTTT | CARTRGTGELFF
- | TRBJ1-1 | TRBV6-1 | few | TGTGCCAGCAGTGAAAACGGGGGGCACGCCGATGAAGCTTTCTTT | CASSENGGHADEAFF
- | TRBJ2-5 | TRBV6-5 | - | TGTGCCAGCAGTTACCAAGTCGGGGAGACCCAGTACTTC | CASSYQVGETQYF
- | TRBJ2-1 | TRBV2 | - | TGTGCCAGCAGTGGGGCCTACAATGAGCAGTTCTTC | CASSGAYNEQFF
TRBD1 | TRBJ1-2 | TRBV7-3 | few | TGTGCCAGCAGCTTAACAGGGGGCCAAAACTATGGCTACACCTTC | CASSLTGGQNYGYTF
TRBD2 | TRBJ2-1 | TRBV29-1 | - | TGCAGCGTATCTAGCGGGAGTTTCGGTGAGCAGTTCTTC | CSVSSGSFGEQFF
TRBD1 | TRBJ1-5 | TRBV6-1 | many | TGTGCCAGCAGCGAGACAGGGTATCAGCCCCAGCATTTT | CASSETGYQPQHF
TRBD2 | TRBJ2-3 | TRBV15 | - | TGTGCCACCAGCAGGGGACTAGCGGGGATCACAGATACGCAGTATTTT | CATSRGLAGITDTQYF
- | TRBJ1-5 | TRBV28 | - | TGTGCCAGCAGTTTACCCCACGGGGCCAATCAGCCCCAGCATTTT | CASSLPHGANQPQHF
- | TRBJ2-3 | TRBV28 | - | TGTGCCAGCAGCCCAAGTCTCCATGATACGCAGTATTTT | CASSPSLHDTQYF
- | TRBJ1-5 | TRBV27 | - | TGTGCCAGCAGCACTCTTGACAGTTATAGCAATCAGCCCCAGCATTTT | CASSTLDSYSNQPQHF
- | TRBJ2-5 | TRBV7-9 | - | TGTGCCAGCAGCGCACAGGGCCTCCAAGAGACCCAGTACTTC | CASSAQGLQETQYF
- | TRBJ2-7 | TRBV30 | - | TGTGCCTGGAGCGGGGGCGGGACCCGCTACGAGCAGTACTTC | CAWSGGGTRYEQYF
TRBD2 | TRBJ2-7 | TRBV5-1 | - | TGCGCCAGCAGCATCCAATCGAGCGGGATCTCCTACGAGCAGTACTTC | CASSIQSSGISYEQYF
TRBD1 | TRBJ2-5 | TRBV6-5 | once | TGTGCCAGCATGAACAGGGGGCCTGGTGAGACCCAGTACTTC | CASMNRGPGETQYF
TRBD1 | TRBJ2-3 | TRBV19 | few | TGTGCCAGTAATCTCGACAGGGACGATACGCAGTATTTT | CASNLDRDDTQYF
- | TRBJ1-4 | TRBV28 | - | TGTGCCAGCAGTTTATTGGGTGCAACTAATGAAAAACTGTTTTTT | CASSLLGATNEKLFF
TRBD2 | TRBJ2-1 | TRBV7-7 | - | TGTGCTAGCAGCTTAAGTTACGCGGGCCTAGCGGGTGACAATGAGCAGTTCTTC | CASSLSYAGLAGDNEQFF
- | TRBJ1-3 | TRBV28 | - | TGTGCCAGCAGACCGGGACGGCCAGGAAACACCATATATTTT | CASRPGRPGNTIYF
- | TRBJ2-1 | TRBV6-6 | - | TGTGCCAGCAGCCCCGGGTTTGAGCAGTTCTTC | CASSPGFEQFF
- | TRBJ1-5 | TRBV5-1 | - | TGCGCCAGCAGCTTATCGGGGGATAGCAATCAGCCCCAGCATTTT | CASSLSGDSNQPQHF
TRBD2 | TRBJ2-2 | TRBV10-3 | - | TGTGCCATCAGTGAGATTAGCGGGAGTGGGGAGCTGTTTTTT | CAISEISGSGELFF
TRBD1 | TRBJ2-1 | TRBV28 | - | TGTGCCAGCAGTTTTCGTAGGGGGCTCATCAATGAGCAGTTCTTC | CASSFRRGLINEQFF